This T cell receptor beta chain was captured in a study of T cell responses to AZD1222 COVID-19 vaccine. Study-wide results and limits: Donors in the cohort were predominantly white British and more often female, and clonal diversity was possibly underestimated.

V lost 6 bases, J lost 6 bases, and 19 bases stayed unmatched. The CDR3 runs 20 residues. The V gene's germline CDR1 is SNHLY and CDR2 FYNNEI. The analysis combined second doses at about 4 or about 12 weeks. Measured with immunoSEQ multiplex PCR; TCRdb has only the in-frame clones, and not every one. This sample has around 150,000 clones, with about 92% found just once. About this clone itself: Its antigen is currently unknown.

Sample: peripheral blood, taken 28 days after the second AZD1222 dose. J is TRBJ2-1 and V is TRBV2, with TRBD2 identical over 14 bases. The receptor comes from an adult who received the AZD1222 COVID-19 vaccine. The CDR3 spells CASSLPGLAGVHYFINEQFF. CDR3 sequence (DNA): TGTGCCAGCAGCCTTCCGGGACTAGCGGGAGTACATTATTTCATCAATGAGCAGTTCTTC. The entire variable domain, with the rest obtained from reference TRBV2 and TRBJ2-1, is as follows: EPEVTQTPSHQVTQMGQEVILRCVPISNHLYFYWYRQILGQKVEFLVSFYNNEISEKSEIFDDQFSVERPDGSNFTLKIRSTKLEDSAMYFCASSLPGLAGVHYFINEQFFGPGTRLTVL.